The source of this T cell receptor (beta chain) is a study of blood T cell repertoires in COVID-19. Authors' methods: Reference gene primer amplification in the assay estimated nucleated cell counts. The assay was immunoSEQ multiplex PCR, and TCRdb's table has in-frame clones only and misses some. V, J and clone size are those of that table, while D and trimming were read from the DNA. The sample includes 65,000 to 90,000 clones, roughly 80% of them seen just once. Deletions cut 4 bases from V and 7 bases from J, with 7 bases between. Germline assignment: CDR1 DFQATT and CDR2 SNEGSKA (reference sequence). This CDR3 region has 11 residues.

The TCR sequence derives from a woman over 75 with active or convalescent COVID-19. Sequenced: peripheral blood. This chain uses TRBV20-1 with TRBJ1-4; tentatively, D is TRBD1 (6 bases). CDR3 DNA: TGCAGTGCTAACAGGGTTGAAAAACTGTTTTTT. Amino acids: CSANRVEKLFF.